The 9 T cell receptor beta chains below were found in one sample sequenced in a study of regulatory T cells in long-lasting Graves disease. Arm-PCR of CDR3 regions and iRepertoire HTBI primers were the basis on which TCR beta libraries were built. One entry per CDR3 protein, called by TCRdb with MiXCR from the multiplex PCR reads. The data contain approximately 500,000 distinct CDR3 sequences, approximately 21% of them singletons. The time point here: persistent/refractory GD, antithyroid drugs over 5 years with positive TRAb. PBMCs were the source of the RNA used for TCR sequencing. The specimen comprised peripheral blood mononuclear cells (PBMCs), sampled when the disease was refractory, from a patient treated with antithyroid drugs. Receptors originate from a female donor with Graves disease.

Concerning this clonotype itself: Possible read error: a much larger clone is one base away. The chain joins TRBV2 to TRBJ2-2; TRBD1 matches 7 bases. J lost 4 bases, V lost 6 bases, and 8 bases had no gene match. This CDR3 has 15 amino acids. In germline, CDR1 is SNHLY, CDR2 FYNNEI. The CDR3 nucleotides read TGTGCCAGCAGGATACTGACAGGGATCACCGGGGAGCTGTTTTTT. It specifies CASRILTGITGELFF.

This clonotype was counted ten times or more. The rearrangement joins TRBV20-1 to TRBJ1-2; D gene uncertain. Deletions cut 4 bases from V and 0 bases from J, with 18 bases between. CDR3 length equals 16 residues. Germline V gene lookup returns CDR1 DFQATT and CDR2 SNEGSKA (reference sequence). CDR3 amino acids: CSATPNRATANYGYTF. In DNA form, the CDR3 reads TGCAGTGCTACACCAAACCGGGCGACTGCTAACTATGGCTACACCTTC.

This chain uses TRBV3-1 with TRBJ1-2, with no clear D. Trimming took off 0 bases at V and 4 bases at J, with 12 bases between the two ends. Germline V lookup: CDR1 LGHDT, CDR2 YNNKEL (reference sequence). This CDR3 has 15 amino acids. In nucleotides, the CDR3 is TGTGCCAGCAGCCAAGAGTCGGGCGGAGGCTATGGCTACACCTTC. It codes for CASSQESGGGYGYTF. The full variable domain, completed using reference TRBV3-1 and TRBJ1-2, is DTAVSQTPKYLVTQMGNDKSIKCEQNLGHDTMYWYKQDSKKFLKIMFSYNNKELIINETVPNRFSPKSPDKAHLNLHINSLELGDSAVYFCASSQESGGGYGYTFGSGTRLTVV.

This clonotype has a single count. The chain employs TRBV20-1 and TRBJ2-2; D is unresolved. Trimming pared 7 bases from V and 4 bases from J, leaving 10 bases between. CDR1 DFQATT and CDR2 SNEGSKA come from the germline V gene (reference sequence). The CDR3 extends over 12 amino acids. The CDR3 loop reads CSVPSGTGELFF. In DNA, the CDR3 is TGCAGTGTACCCTCTGGCACCGGGGAGCTGTTTTTT.

The V gene is TRBV6-1, the J gene TRBJ2-1; 8 positions agree with TRBD2. The germline V gene has CDR1 MNHNS and CDR2 SASEGT. V was clipped by 7 bases and J by 0 bases; unmatched bases: 5. CDR3 length: 15 amino acids. CDR3 nucleotides: TGTGCCAGCACCCTAGCGGGTCCCTCCTACAATGAGCAGTTCTTC. It encodes CASTLAGPSYNEQFF.

The rearrangement joins TRBV5-4 to TRBJ2-7; tentatively, D is TRBD2 (6 bases). The germline V gene has CDR1 SGHNT and CDR2 YYREEE (reference sequence). V was clipped by 0 bases and J by 3 bases, with 13 bases between them. The CDR3 spans 15 residues. The chain's CDR3 is CASSLGSGALYEQYF. The CDR3 DNA sequence: TGTGCCAGCAGCTTGGGTAGCGGAGCGCTCTACGAGCAGTACTTC.

This clonotype appeared many times. This chain links TRBV12-3 or TRBV12-4 with TRBJ1-1; 8 positions match TRBD1. The CDR3 is 16 amino acids. V was pared by 3 bases and J by 6 bases, with 12 bases of the junction left unmatched. The chain's CDR3 is CASSLGQVSGTAEAFF. The CDR3 nucleotides read TGTGCCAGCAGTTTGGGACAGGTGAGCGGGACCGCTGAAGCTTTCTTT.

This clonotype was counted only a few times. V and J are TRBV4-1 and TRBJ1-2; 8 positions match TRBD1. The germline V gene encodes CDR1 MGHRA and CDR2 YSYEKL. V trimming: 1 base; J trimming: 4 bases; junction bases outside the gene matches: 5. The CDR3 covers 15 residues. CDR3 DNA: TGCGCCAGCAGCCAAGCAGGGGGCGACTCCTATGGCTACACCTTC. This encodes CASSQAGGDSYGYTF.

This clonotype was observed a handful of times. The chain combines TRBV28 with TRBJ1-2, with 9 bases lining up with TRBD1. The V and J ends lost 5 bases and 6 bases, in that order; junction bases with no gene match: 13. Germline CDR1 and CDR2: MDHEN and SYDVKM. This CDR3 comprises 16 residues. For the CDR3, the DNA is TGTGCCAGCAGTCTAGCCCTGGGACAGGGCGCCCATGGCTACACCTTC. Encoded protein: CASSLALGQGAHGYTF.